The 27 T cell receptor beta chains reported below all come from one sample, sequenced in a study of OX40 agonist ivuxolimab in advanced cancers. The library was generated by the immunoSEQ multiplex PCR assay. Sourced from immuneACCESS, this table was stored by TCRdb with only in-frame sequences that have V and J called. A share of the clones is absent; for the studies checked, an unresolved V gene accounts for under half, and the remainder has no known explanation. This sample has tens of thousands of clones in its table, and over 85% of those were observed once. 4% to 5% of the sample is taken by the ten largest. Sample: CD4+ or CD8+ T cells sorted from blood, taken in a trial of the OX40 agonist ivuxolimab. These receptors were collected from an adult with an advanced solid tumor such as melanoma, head and neck, liver or kidney cancer.

This rearrangement joins TRBV13 to TRBJ2-1; 13 bases are a match to TRBD2. From germline, CDR1 is PRHDT and CDR2 FYEKMQ (reference sequence). The CDR3 contains 16 residues. Trimming removed 4 bases from V and 8 bases from J; junction bases left unmatched: 8. CDR3 sequence (DNA): TGTGCCAGCAGCTCGGGACTAGCGGGGAGGGGAGATGAGCAGTTCTTC. Translation gives CASSSGLAGRGDEQFF.

This clone is a singleton in its sample. The chain links TRBV10-2 to TRBJ2-7, with D perhaps matching TRBD2 (5 bases). The germline gives CDR1 WSHSY, CDR2 SAAADI. V was trimmed by 5 bases and J by 5 bases, leaving 10 bases between them. This CDR3 region has 12 residues. This CDR3 is CASSRRNDEQYF. CDR3 DNA sequence: TGCGCCAGCAGTAGGAGGAACGACGAGCAGTACTTC.

This sequence joins TRBV10-3 and TRBJ2-2; D unclear. The germline CDR1 and CDR2 sequences are ENHRY and SYGVKD. The germline V and J ends were trimmed by 7 bases and 1 base, with 13 bases remaining between them. The CDR3 runs to 15 residues. CDR3 sequence (DNA): TGTGCCATCAAAAGGGATATAAAGAACACCGGGGAGCTGTTTTTT. Protein sequence: CAIKRDIKNTGELFF.

The gene calls are TRBV19 and TRBJ2-2; 10 nucleotides agree with TRBD1. Per the germline V gene, CDR1 is LNHDA and CDR2 is SQIVND (reference sequence). The V and J ends lost 5 bases and 5 bases, in that order; junction bases with no gene match: 8. This CDR3 comprises 16 residues. CDR3 protein: CASSRGDRGWTGELFF. CDR3 coding DNA: TGTGCCAGTAGTCGCGGGGACAGGGGATGGACCGGGGAGCTGTTTTTT.

This clone was observed a few times. This chain links TRBV4-3 with TRBJ1-1; 10 bases map to TRBD1. This CDR3 contains 14 residues. CDR1 is LGHNA and CDR2 is YSLEER in the germline V gene. J gave up 5 bases and V 4 bases, and 4 bases lay outside the gene matches. CDR3 residues: CASSPLDRGTEAFF. The DNA for the CDR3 is TGCGCCAGCAGCCCGCTGGACAGGGGGACTGAAGCTTTCTTT.

This chain joins TRBV4-3 and TRBJ2-5, with no clear D. CDR1 is LGHNA and CDR2 is YSLEER in the germline V gene. V was cut by 0 bases and J by 5 bases, with 16 bases left in between. The CDR3 extends over 16 amino acids. In nucleotides, the CDR3 is TGCGCCAGCAGCCAAGATCTGACGAGAAGGGTTGAGACCCAGTACTTC. This codes for CASSQDLTRRVETQYF.

The gene calls are TRBV18 and TRBJ1-6; D call uncertain. This CDR3 comprises 15 residues. The ends were cut back, 4 bases at V and 5 bases at J, with 12 bases in the middle. Germline CDR1 is KGHSH and CDR2 is LQKENI. CDR3 loop: CASSLPGGDNSPLHF. The CDR3 DNA sequence: TGTGCCAGCTCACTGCCGGGAGGAGATAATTCACCCCTCCACTTT.

This rearrangement joins TRBV6-1 to TRBJ2-5; 7 nucleotides align to TRBD2. The J call may be incorrect, as the DNA end agrees better with TRBJ2-7. Germline V gives CDR1 MNHNS, CDR2 SASEGT. This CDR3 has 14 residues. The CDR3 is CASSETLAAYEQYF. The CDR3 coding sequence is TGTGCCAGCAGTGAAACTCTAGCGGCCTACGAGCAGTACTTC.

V and J are TRBV29-1 and TRBJ2-3; D remains ambiguous. This CDR3 is built from 9 residues. From germline, CDR1 is SQVTM and CDR2 ANQGSEA. The CDR3 bases are TGCAGTGTGGGAGATACGCAGTATTTT. Translating gives CSVGDTQYF.

This clone was recorded once. The rearrangement joins TRBV18 to TRBJ2-7; D is ambiguous. V lost 5 bases, J lost 3 bases, and 11 bases lay in between. CDR3 length equals 13 residues. CDR1 and CDR2 (germline): KGHSH, LQKENI. The CDR3 sequence: CASSFIRGYEQYF. The DNA of the CDR3 is TGTGCCAGCTCATTTATTAGAGGCTACGAGCAGTACTTC.

The rearrangement links TRBV18 to TRBJ2-7, with a weak D call TRBD2 (6 bases). Germline-derived CDR1 and CDR2 are KGHSH and LQKENI. V was cut by 3 bases and J by 7 bases, with 10 bases left in between. This CDR3 comprises 12 residues. For the CDR3, the DNA is TGTGCCAGCTCACCCGCGGGGTATGAGCAGTACTTC. As protein: CASSPAGYEQYF.

The V and J genes are TRBV28 and TRBJ1-5; D unclear. The CDR3 runs 16 residues. CDR1 and CDR2 (germline): MDHEN, SYDVKM. The ends were cut back, 7 bases at V and 2 bases at J, with 18 bases in the middle. The CDR3, as DNA: TGTGCCAGCACCCCCTCGGGTCCGGGAGGCAATCAGCCCCAGCATTTT. Translating it yields CASTPSGPGGNQPQHF.

The J gene is TRBJ2-6, the V gene TRBV5-4, with no clear D. The CDR3 runs 17 residues. Deletions cut 1 base from V and 4 bases from J, with 15 bases between. Germline V lookup: CDR1 SGHNT, CDR2 YYREEE (reference sequence). The DNA for the CDR3 is TGTGCCAGCAGCTTGAATATAAGGGTCGGAGGGGCCAACGTCCTGACTTTC. The encoded protein is CASSLNIRVGGANVLTF.

This clone was counted only a few times. The J gene is TRBJ2-2, the V gene TRBV10-3; D possibly corresponds to TRBD1 (6 bases). The germline V gene has CDR1 ENHRY and CDR2 SYGVKD. The CDR3 is 14 residues long. V lost 9 bases and J lost 1, with 12 bases in between. CDR3 sequence reads: CAIRTAENTGELFF. In DNA, the CDR3 is TGTGCCATTAGGACAGCTGAGAACACCGGGGAGCTGTTTTTT.

The chain employs TRBV7-6 and TRBJ2-5; 8 bases fit TRBD2. Trimming removed 0 bases from V and 5 bases from J; junction bases left unmatched: 5. This CDR3 has 15 amino acids. The germline gives CDR1 SGHVS, CDR2 FNYEAQ. For the CDR3, the DNA is TGTGCCAGCAGCTTAGCGGACGGGAGGGGCGAGACCCAGTACTTC. Its protein is CASSLADGRGETQYF.

V usage is TRBV14 and J usage is TRBJ2-7; D might be TRBD1 or TRBD2, each matching 5 bases. Germline loops: CDR1 SGHDN, CDR2 FVKESK. The CDR3 is 14 residues long. Deletions cut 3 bases from V and 2 bases from J, with 11 bases between. The CDR3 DNA sequence: TGTGCCAGCAGCCAGGTTCAGGGAGCCTACGAGCAGTACTTC. It is translated as CASSQVQGAYEQYF.

The chain uses TRBV7-3 and TRBJ2-7; D is perhaps TRBD1 or TRBD2 (7 bases each). V was clipped by 2 bases and J by 5 bases, with 19 bases between them. The length of the CDR3 is 16 residues. Germline CDR1 SGHTA, CDR2 FQGTGA. CDR3 bases: TGTGCCAGCAGCTTAGGAGAGGGGGCTAGCGGCAACGAGCAGTACTTC. Its translation is CASSLGEGASGNEQYF.

The V and J genes are TRBV9 and TRBJ2-3; the match to TRBD2 covers 7 bases. The germline V gene has CDR1 SGDLS and CDR2 YYNGEE. This CDR3 is 13 amino acids long. The V and J ends lost 6 bases and 1 base, in that order; junction bases with no gene match: 2. The chain's CDR3 is CASNREGTDTQYF. CDR3 coding DNA: TGTGCCAGCAATCGGGAGGGCACAGATACGCAGTATTTT.

The chain links TRBV11-3 to TRBJ2-7; 9 nucleotides agree with TRBD2. The CDR3 has 15 amino acids. With 4 bases clipped from V and 3 bases from J, the junction kept 7 bases outside the gene matches. Germline CDR1 and CDR2: SGHNT and YENEEA. CDR3 coding DNA: TGTGCCAGCAGCTCAACGGGACTAGCCTTCTACGAGCAGTACTTC. Its protein product is CASSSTGLAFYEQYF.

The gene calls are TRBV7-8 and TRBJ2-3; weak D call: TRBD2 (6 bases). This CDR3 has 20 amino acids. CDR1 is SGHVS and CDR2 is FQNEAQ in the germline V gene. The V and J ends lost 4 bases and 2 bases respectively, with 28 bases between them. CDR3: CASSSRLRFFEGGTTDTQYF. DNA for the CDR3: TGTGCCAGCAGCTCCCGTCTTCGGTTTTTTGAGGGAGGAACCACAGATACGCAGTATTTT.

The chain combines TRBV7-3 with TRBJ1-2; 8 nucleotides line up with TRBD1. This CDR3 spans 15 amino acids. V was clipped by 3 bases and J by 4 bases; unmatched bases: 7. The germline V gene encodes CDR1 SGHTA and CDR2 FQGTGA. The CDR3 protein is CASSLTGDYGYGYTF. The DNA for the CDR3 is TGTGCCAGCAGCTTGACAGGGGATTACGGCTATGGCTACACCTTC. The full variable domain, completed using reference TRBV7-3 and TRBJ1-2, is GAGVSQTPSNKVTEKGKYVELRCDPISGHTALYWYRQSLGQGPEFLIYFQGTGAADDSGLPNDRFFAVRPEGSVSTLKIQRTERGDSAVYLCASSLTGDYGYGYTFGSGTRLTVV.

This clone was picked up one time. This chain uses TRBV7-9 with TRBJ2-7; TRBD2 is a possible D gene (6 bases). Germline assignment: CDR1 SEHNR and CDR2 FQNEAQ (reference sequence). The germline V and J ends were trimmed by 0 bases and 4 bases, with 7 bases remaining between them. The CDR3 sequence is 13 residues long. DNA of the CDR3: TGTGCCAGCAGCTTAGCGGGAGGTTACGAGCAGTACTTC. As protein: CASSLAGGYEQYF.

The CDR3 spells CASSDDGTDLYGYTF. The CDR3 nucleotides are TGTGCCAGCAGCGACGATGGTACAGACCTCTATGGCTACACCTTC. The J gene is TRBJ1-2, the V gene TRBV9; no definite D call. V was cut by 3 bases and J by 4 bases, with 16 bases left in between. Per germline, CDR1 SGDLS and CDR2 YYNGEE. This CDR3 region has 15 residues.

The count of this clone is one. The chain employs TRBV6-6 and TRBJ1-5; TRBD1 matches 8 bases. CDR1 is MNHNY, CDR2 SVGAGI, per germline (reference sequence). V dropped 0 bases and J dropped 10; count of bases not matched to a gene: 8. The CDR3 extends over 15 amino acids. The CDR3 nucleotides are TGTGCCAGCAGTTACTCGACTGACAGGGGTGCTCCCCAGCATTTT. Protein: CASSYSTDRGAPQHF.

J is TRBJ2-2 and V is TRBV9; D uncertain. This CDR3 contains 13 residues. Trimming took 0 bases from V and 8 from J, leaving 8 bases between them. In germline, CDR1 is SGDLS, CDR2 YYNGEE. The CDR3 DNA is TGTGCCAGCAGCGTAGACCCTGCGGGGGAGCTGTTTTTT. It yields the protein CASSVDPAGELFF. The complete variable domain, with remaining parts taken from reference TRBV9 and TRBJ2-2, reads DSGVTQTPKHLITATGQRVTLRCSPRSGDLSVYWYQQSLDQGLQFLIQYYNGEERAKGNILERFSAQQFPDLHSELNLSSLELGDSALYFCASSVDPAGELFFGEGSRLTVL.

The J gene is TRBJ2-5, the V gene TRBV6-6; the match to TRBD2 covers 7 bases. Germline V gene sequence: CDR1 MNHNY, CDR2 SVGAGI (reference sequence). V was clipped by 2 bases and J by 6 bases; unmatched bases: 3. The CDR3 totals 13 residues. The CDR3 spells CASSYGDYQTQYF. The CDR3, as DNA: TGTGCCAGCAGTTACGGGGACTACCAGACCCAGTACTTC.

CDR3 sequence reads: CASSLRTGGSDTQYF. In DNA form, the CDR3 reads TGTGCCAGCAGTTTAAGGACAGGGGGCTCAGATACGCAGTATTTT. This chain joins TRBV27 and TRBJ2-3; 11 nucleotides agree with TRBD1. CDR1 is MNHEY and CDR2 is SMNVEV in the germline V gene (reference sequence). J gave up 4 bases and V 2 bases, and 2 bases lay outside the gene matches. This CDR3 has 15 amino acids.